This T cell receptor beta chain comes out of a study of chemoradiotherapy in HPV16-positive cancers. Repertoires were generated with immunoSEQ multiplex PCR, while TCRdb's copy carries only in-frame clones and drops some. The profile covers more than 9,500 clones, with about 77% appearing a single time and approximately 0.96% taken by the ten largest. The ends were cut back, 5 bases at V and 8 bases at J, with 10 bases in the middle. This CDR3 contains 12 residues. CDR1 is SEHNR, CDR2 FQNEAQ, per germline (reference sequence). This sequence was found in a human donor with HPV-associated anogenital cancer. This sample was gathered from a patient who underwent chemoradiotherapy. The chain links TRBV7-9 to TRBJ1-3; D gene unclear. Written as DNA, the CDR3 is TGTGCCAGCAGCCCTCAATGGGACACCATATATTTT. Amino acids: CASSPQWDTIYF. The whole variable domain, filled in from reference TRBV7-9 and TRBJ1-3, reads DTGVSQNPRHKITKRGQNVTFRCDPISEHNRLYWYRQTLGQGPEFLTYFQNEAQLEKSRLLSDRFSAERPKGSFSTLEIQRTEQGDSAMYLCASSPQWDTIYFGEGSWLTVV.